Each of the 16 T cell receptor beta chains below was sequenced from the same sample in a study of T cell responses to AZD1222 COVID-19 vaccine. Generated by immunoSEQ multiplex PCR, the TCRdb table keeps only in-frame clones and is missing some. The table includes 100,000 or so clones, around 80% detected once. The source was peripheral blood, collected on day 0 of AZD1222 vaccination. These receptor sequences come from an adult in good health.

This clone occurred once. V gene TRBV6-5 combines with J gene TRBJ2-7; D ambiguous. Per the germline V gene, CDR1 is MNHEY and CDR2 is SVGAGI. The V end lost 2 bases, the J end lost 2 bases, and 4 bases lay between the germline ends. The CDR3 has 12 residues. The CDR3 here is CASSYRAYEQYF. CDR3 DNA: TGTGCCAGCAGTTACAGGGCCTACGAGCAGTACTTC.

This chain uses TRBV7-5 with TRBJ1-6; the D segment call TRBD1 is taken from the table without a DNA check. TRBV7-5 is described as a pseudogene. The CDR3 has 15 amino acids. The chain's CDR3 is CARSLQGSLSSPLHF. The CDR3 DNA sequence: TGTGCCAGAAGCTTACAGGGCAGCTTGAGTTCACCCCTCCACTTT.

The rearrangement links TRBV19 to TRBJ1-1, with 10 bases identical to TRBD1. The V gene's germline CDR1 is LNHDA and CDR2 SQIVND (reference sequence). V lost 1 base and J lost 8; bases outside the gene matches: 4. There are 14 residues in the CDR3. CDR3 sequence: CASSIVPGQGEAFF. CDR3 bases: TGTGCCAGTAGTATAGTTCCGGGACAGGGGGAAGCTTTCTTT. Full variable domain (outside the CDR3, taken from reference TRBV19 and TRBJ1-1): DGGITQSPKYLFRKEGQNVTLSCEQNLNHDAMYWYRQDPGQGLRLIYYSQIVNDFQKGDIAEGYSVSREKKESFPLTVTSAQKNPTAFYLCASSIVPGQGEAFFGQGTRLTVV.

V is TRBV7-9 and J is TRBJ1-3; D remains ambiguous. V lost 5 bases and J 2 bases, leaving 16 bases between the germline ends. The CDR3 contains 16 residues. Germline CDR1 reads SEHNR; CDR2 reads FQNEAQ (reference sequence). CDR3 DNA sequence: TGTGCCAGCAGCCCCCTTGGGATCCTGGCTGGAAACACCATATATTTT. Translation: CASSPLGILAGNTIYF. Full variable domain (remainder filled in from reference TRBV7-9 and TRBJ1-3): DTGVSQNPRHKITKRGQNVTFRCDPISEHNRLYWYRQTLGQGPEFLTYFQNEAQLEKSRLLSDRFSAERPKGSFSTLEIQRTEQGDSAMYLCASSPLGILAGNTIYFGEGSWLTVV.

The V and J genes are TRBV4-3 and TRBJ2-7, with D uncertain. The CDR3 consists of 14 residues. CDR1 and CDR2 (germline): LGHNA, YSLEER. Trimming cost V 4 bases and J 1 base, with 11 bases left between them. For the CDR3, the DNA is TGCGCCAGCAGCCCCAGTATGTTTTCCTACGAGCAGTACTTC. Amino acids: CASSPSMFSYEQYF.

CDR3 sequence (DNA): TGTGCCAGCAGCCCAAGAGGGGGAGCCTACGAGCAGTACTTC. Residues: CASSPRGGAYEQYF. The chain joins TRBV11-2 to TRBJ2-7; weak D call: TRBD1 (6 bases). This CDR3 has 14 residues. Per germline, CDR1 SGHAT and CDR2 FQNNGV. Trimming removed 5 bases at V and 2 bases at J, with 13 bases between.

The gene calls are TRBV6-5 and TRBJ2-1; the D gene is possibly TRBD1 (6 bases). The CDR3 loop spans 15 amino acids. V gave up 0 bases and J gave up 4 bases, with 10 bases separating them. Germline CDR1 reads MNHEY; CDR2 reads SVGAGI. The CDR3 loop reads CASSYSGQTYNEQFF. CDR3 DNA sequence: TGTGCCAGCAGTTACTCCGGACAGACTTACAATGAGCAGTTCTTC.

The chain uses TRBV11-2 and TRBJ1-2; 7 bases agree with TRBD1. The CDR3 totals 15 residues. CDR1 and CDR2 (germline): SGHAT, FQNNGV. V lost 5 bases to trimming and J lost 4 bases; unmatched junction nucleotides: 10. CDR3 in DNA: TGTGCCAGCAGCCCTCCAGGCACAGGGGCCTATGGCTACACCTTC. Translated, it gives CASSPPGTGAYGYTF.

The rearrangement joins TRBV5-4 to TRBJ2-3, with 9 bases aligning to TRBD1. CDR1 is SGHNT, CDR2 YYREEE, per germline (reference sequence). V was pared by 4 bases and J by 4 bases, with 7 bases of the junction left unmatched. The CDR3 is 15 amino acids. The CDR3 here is CASSPGQGRPDTQYF. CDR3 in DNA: TGTGCCAGCAGCCCCGGACAGGGGAGACCAGATACGCAGTATTTT.

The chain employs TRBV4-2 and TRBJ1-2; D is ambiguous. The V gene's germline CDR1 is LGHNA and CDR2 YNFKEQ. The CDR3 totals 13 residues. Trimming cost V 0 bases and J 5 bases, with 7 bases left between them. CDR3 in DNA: TGTGCCAGCAGCCAAGATTTGGGTTATGGCTACACCTTC. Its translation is CASSQDLGYGYTF.

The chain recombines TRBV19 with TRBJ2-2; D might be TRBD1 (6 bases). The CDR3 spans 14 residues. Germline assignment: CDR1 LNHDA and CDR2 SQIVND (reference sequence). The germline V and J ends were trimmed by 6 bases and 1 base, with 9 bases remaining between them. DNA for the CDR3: TGTGCCAGTAGGTCACAGGGGAACACCGGGGAGCTGTTTTTT. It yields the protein CASRSQGNTGELFF.

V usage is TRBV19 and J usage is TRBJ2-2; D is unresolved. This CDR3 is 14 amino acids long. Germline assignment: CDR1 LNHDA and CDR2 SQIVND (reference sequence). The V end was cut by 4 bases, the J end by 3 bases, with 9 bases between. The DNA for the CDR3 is TGTGCCAGTAGTACTAACGGATACACCGGGGAGCTGTTTTTT. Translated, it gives CASSTNGYTGELFF. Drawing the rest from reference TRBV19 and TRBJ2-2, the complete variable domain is DGGITQSPKYLFRKEGQNVTLSCEQNLNHDAMYWYRQDPGQGLRLIYYSQIVNDFQKGDIAEGYSVSREKKESFPLTVTSAQKNPTAFYLCASSTNGYTGELFFGEGSRLTVL.

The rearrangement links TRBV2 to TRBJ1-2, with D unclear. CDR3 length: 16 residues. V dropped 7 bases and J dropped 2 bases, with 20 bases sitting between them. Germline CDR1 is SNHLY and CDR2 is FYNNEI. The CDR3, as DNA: TGTGCCAGCATTAAGACCACAGTCCTCCGAAACTATGGCTACACCTTC. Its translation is CASIKTTVLRNYGYTF.

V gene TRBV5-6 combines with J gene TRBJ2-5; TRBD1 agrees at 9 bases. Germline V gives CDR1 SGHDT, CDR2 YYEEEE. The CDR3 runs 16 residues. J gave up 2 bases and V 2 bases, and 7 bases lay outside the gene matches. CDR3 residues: CASSFYGTGSQETQYF. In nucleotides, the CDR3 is TGTGCCAGCAGCTTTTACGGGACAGGGTCGCAAGAGACCCAGTACTTC.

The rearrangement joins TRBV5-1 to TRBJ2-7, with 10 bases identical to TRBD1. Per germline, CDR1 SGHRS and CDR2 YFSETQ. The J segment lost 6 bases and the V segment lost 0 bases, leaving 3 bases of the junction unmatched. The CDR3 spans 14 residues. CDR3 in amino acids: CASSLGQGAFEQYF. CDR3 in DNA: TGCGCCAGCAGCTTGGGACAGGGGGCGTTCGAGCAGTACTTC.

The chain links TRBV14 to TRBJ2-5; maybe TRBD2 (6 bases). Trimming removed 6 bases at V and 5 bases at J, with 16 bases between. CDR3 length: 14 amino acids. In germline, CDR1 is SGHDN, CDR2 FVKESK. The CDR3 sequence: CASRLSRDLETQYF. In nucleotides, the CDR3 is TGTGCCAGCAGACTATCACGGGACTTGGAGACCCAGTACTTC.